This T cell receptor beta chain was captured by sequencing in a study of cytomegalovirus exposure and HLA in healthy donors. Findings and limits, study-wide: Sequencing likely generated an artifact that appeared as a cluster of highly shared sequence variants.

Turning to this clone: Its antigen is as yet unknown.

The CDR3 covers 14 residues. The germline V gene encodes CDR1 SGHTA and CDR2 FQGNSA. Trimming took off 1 base at V and 5 bases at J, with 12 bases between the two ends. The PCR contained 60 Vbeta and 13 Jbeta primers. Data came from immunoSEQ multiplex PCR; TCRdb stores just in-frame clones and leaves some out. The sample yields 55,000 to 90,000 clones, roughly 72% seen once. Input material: PBMCs. The clonotype was recovered from a man aged 50 to 59 in good health and CMV-seronegative. V and J are TRBV7-2 and TRBJ2-7; TRBD2 is a possible D gene (6 bases). This chain's CDR3 is CASSLGGRFDEQYF. The CDR3 coding sequence is TGTGCCAGCAGCTTAGGAGGGAGGTTTGACGAGCAGTACTTC.